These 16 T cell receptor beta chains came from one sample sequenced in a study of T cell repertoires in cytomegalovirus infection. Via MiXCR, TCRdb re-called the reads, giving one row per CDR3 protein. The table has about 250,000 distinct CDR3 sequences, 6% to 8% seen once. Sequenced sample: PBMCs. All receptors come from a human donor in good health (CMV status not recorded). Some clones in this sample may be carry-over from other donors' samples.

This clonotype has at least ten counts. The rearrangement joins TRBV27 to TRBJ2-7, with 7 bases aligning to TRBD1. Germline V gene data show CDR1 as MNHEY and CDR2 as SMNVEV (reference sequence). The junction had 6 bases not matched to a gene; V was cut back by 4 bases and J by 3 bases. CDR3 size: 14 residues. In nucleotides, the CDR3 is TGTGCCAGCAGTTCAGACAGGGTTAGCTACGAGCAGTACTTC. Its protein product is CASSSDRVSYEQYF.

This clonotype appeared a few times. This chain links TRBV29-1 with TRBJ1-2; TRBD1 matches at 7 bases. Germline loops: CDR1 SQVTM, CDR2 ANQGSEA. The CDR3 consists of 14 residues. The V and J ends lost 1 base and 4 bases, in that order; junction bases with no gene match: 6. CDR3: CSVEGKGQFYGYTF. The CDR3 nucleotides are TGCAGCGTTGAAGGAAAGGGACAGTTCTATGGCTACACCTTC.

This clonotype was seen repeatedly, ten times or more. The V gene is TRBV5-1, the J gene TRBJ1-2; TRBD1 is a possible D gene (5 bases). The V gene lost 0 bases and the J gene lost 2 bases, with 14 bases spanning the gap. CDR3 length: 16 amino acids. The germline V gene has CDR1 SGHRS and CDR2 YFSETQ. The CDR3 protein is CASSLEISAGNYGYTF. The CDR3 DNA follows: TGCGCCAGCAGCTTGGAAATTAGTGCAGGGAACTATGGCTACACCTTC.

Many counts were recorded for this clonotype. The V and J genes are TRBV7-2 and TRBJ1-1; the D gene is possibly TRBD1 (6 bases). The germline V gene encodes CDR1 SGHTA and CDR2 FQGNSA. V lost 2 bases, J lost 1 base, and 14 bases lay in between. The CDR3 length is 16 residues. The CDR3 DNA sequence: TGTGCCAGCAGCTTATTAAAGTGGGGGCGGAACACTGAAGCTTTCTTT. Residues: CASSLLKWGRNTEAFF. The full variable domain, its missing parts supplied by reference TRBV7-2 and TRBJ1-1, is GAGVSQSPSNKVTEKGKDVELRCDPISGHTALYWYRQSLGQGLEFLIYFQGNSAPDKSGLPSDRFSAERTGGSVSTLTIQRTQQEDSAVYLCASSLLKWGRNTEAFFGQGTRLTVV.

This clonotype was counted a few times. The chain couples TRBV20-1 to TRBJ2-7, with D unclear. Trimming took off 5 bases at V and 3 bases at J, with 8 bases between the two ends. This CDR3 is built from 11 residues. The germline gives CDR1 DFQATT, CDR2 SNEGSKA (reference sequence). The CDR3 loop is CSADSNYEQYF. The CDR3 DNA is TGCAGTGCTGACTCTAACTACGAGCAGTACTTC.

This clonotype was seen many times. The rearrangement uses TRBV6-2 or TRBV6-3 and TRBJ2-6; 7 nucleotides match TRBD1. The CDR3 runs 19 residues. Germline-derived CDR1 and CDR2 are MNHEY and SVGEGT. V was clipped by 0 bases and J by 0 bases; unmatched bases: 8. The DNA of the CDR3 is TGTGCCAGCAGTTACTCAACCGGGACAGTGCTCTCTGGGGCCAACGTCCTGACTTTC. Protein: CASSYSTGTVLSGANVLTF.

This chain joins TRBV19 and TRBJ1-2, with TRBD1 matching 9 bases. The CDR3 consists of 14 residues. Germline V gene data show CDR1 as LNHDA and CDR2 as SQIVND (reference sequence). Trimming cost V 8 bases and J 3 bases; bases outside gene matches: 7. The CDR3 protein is CASSRDRDYYGYTF. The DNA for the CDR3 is TGTGCCAGTTCCCGGGACAGGGACTACTATGGCTACACCTTC.

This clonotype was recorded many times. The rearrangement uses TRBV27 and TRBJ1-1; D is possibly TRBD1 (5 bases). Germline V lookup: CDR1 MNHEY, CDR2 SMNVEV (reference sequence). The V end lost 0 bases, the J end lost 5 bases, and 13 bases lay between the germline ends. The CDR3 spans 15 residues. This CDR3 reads CASSLSGVGQTEAFF. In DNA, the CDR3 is TGTGCCAGCAGTTTATCGGGGGTCGGCCAGACTGAAGCTTTCTTT.

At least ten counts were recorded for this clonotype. CDR3: CASSSGTGQGSPLHF. The CDR3 coding sequence is TGTGCCAGCAGCTCCGGGACAGGGCAGGGATCACCCCTCCACTTT. V and J are TRBV7-2 and TRBJ1-6, with 9 nucleotides matching TRBD1. V shed 4 bases and J 10 bases; nucleotides not matched to a gene: 8. Germline CDR1 and CDR2: SGHTA and FQGNSA. The CDR3 totals 15 residues.

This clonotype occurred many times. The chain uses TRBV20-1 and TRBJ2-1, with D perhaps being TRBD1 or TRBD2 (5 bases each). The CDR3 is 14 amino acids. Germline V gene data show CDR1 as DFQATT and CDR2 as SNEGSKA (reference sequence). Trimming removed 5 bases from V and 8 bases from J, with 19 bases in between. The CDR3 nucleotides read TGCAGTGCTGGACACTCGGGGCGAAGGGATGAGCAGTTCTTC. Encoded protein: CSAGHSGRRDEQFF.

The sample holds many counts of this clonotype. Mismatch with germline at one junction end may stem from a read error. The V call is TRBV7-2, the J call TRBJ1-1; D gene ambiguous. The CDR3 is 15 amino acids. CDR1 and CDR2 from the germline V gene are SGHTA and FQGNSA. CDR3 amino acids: CASSLRAGRNAEAFF. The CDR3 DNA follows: TGTGCCAGCAGCTTAAGAGCTGGACGGAACGCTGAAGCTTTCTTT. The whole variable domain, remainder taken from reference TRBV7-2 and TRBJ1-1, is GAGVSQSPSNKVTEKGKDVELRCDPISGHTALYWYRQSLGQGLEFLIYFQGNSAPDKSGLPSDRFSAERTGGSVSTLTIQRTQQEDSAVYLCASSLRAGRNAEAFFGQGTRLTVV.

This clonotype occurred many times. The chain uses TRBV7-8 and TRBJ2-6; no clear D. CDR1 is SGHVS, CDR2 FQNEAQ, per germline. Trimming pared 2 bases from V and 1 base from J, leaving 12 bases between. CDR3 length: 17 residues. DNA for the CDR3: TGTGCCAGCAGCTTATCCAGGCGCTGGTCTGGGGCCAACGTCCTGACTTTC. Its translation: CASSLSRRWSGANVLTF.

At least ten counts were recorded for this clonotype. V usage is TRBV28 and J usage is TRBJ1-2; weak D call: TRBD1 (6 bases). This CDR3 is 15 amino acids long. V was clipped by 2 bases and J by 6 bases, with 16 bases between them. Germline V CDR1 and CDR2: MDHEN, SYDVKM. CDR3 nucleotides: TGTGCCAGCAGTTTAGAAGGGGGGGCGGTCCATGGCTACACCTTC. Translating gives CASSLEGGAVHGYTF.

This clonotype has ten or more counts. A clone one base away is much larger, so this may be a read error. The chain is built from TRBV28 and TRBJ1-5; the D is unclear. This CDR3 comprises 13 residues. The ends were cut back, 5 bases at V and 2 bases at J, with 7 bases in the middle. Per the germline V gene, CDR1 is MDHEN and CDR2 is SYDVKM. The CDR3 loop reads CASSPLGNQPQHF. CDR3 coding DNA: TGTGCCAGCAGTCCCCTAGGCAATCAGCCCCAGCATTTT.

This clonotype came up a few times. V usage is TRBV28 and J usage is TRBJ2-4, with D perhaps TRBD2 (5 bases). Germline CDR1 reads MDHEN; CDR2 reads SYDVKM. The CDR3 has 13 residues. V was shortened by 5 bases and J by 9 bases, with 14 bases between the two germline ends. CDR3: CASSHRRWSIQYF. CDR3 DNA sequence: TGTGCCAGCAGTCATAGGAGGTGGAGCATTCAGTACTTC. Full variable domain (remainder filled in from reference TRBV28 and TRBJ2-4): DVKVTQSSRYLVKRTGEKVFLECVQDMDHENMFWYRQDPGLGLRLIYFSYDVKMKEKGDIPEGYSVSREKKERFSLILESASTNQTSMYLCASSHRRWSIQYFGAGTRLSVL.

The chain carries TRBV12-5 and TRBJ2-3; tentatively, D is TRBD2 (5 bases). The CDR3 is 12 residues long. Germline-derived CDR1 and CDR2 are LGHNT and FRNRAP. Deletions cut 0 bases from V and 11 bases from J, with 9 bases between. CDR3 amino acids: CASGLVIGRQYF. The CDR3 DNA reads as TGTGCTAGTGGTTTGGTAATAGGGAGGCAGTATTTT.